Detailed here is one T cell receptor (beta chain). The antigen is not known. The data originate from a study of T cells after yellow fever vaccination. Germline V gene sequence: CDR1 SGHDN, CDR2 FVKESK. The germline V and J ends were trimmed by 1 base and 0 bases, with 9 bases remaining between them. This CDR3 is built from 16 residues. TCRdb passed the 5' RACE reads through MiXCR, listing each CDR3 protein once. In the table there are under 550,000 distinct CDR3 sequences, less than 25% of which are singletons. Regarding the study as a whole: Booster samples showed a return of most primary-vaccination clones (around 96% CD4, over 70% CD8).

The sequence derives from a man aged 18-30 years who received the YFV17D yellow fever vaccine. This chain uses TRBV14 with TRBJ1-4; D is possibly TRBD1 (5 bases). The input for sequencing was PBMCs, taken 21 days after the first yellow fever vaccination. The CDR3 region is CASSQVGTATNEKLFF. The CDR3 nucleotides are TGTGCCAGCAGCCAAGTTGGGACGGCAACTAATGAAAAACTGTTTTTT.